This T cell receptor (beta chain) was retrieved from a study of cytomegalovirus exposure and HLA in healthy donors. Study-wide results and caveats: A reported reduction in N-insertions relative to the roughly 610-donor mean was seen in an Asian-associated ancestry cluster in a later analysis. The study designated fewer than 200 TCR beta chains cytomegalovirus-associated. Three chains tied to CMV proved CMV antigen-specific in vitro. According to reports, the classifier identified cytomegalovirus status with high specificity and sensitivity.

The PCR was carried out with 60 Vbeta primers and 13 Jbeta primers. Sequenced by immunoSEQ multiplex PCR; TCRdb stores in-frame clones only, minus some. The sample holds some 180,000 clones, roughly 8.7% seen once. About this clone itself: Its target is not known.

Sequencing was performed on PBMCs. The clonotype originates from a woman aged 30 to 39 in good health and CMV-seropositive.

The CDR3 spells CASSLGDRGRETQYF. The CDR3 DNA reads as TGTGCCAGCAGCTTGGGGGACAGGGGTCGTGAGACCCAGTACTTC. The genes are TRBV7-2 and TRBJ2-5, with TRBD1 matching over 10 bases. The trim removed 3 bases at V and 5 bases at J, leaving 6 bases unmatched. The CDR3 extends over 15 amino acids. Looked up from germline, CDR1 is SGHTA and CDR2 is FQGNSA.